A single sample gave rise to the 28 T cell receptor beta chains below, sequenced in a study of a mutant IDH1 vaccine in newly diagnosed glioma. The time point here: week 23, last vaccination. Topical imiquimod accompanied each vaccine dose, which consisted of 300 ug of mutant IDH1 20-mer peptide. For these receptors, no antigen is known. The data were produced by immunoSEQ multiplex PCR, yet TCRdb's version contains in-frame clones alone and is incomplete. The data contain 77,000 or so clones, approximately 85% of them seen just once; the ten biggest clones take up around 0.77%. The input for sequencing was PBMCs, taken from a glioma patient whose treatment included an IDH1 peptide vaccine. Receptor source: a woman aged 50 to 60 with glioma.

The gene calls are TRBV5-1 and TRBJ2-7; the match to TRBD1 covers 10 bases. CDR1 and CDR2 from the germline V gene are SGHRS and YFSETQ. V was pared by 2 bases and J by 5 bases, with 10 bases of the junction left unmatched. The CDR3 is made up of 16 amino acids. CDR3 nucleotide sequence: TGCGCCAGCAGCTTAACCGGGACAGGGGTGAGGAACGAGCAGTACTTC. As protein: CASSLTGTGVRNEQYF.

J is TRBJ1-2 and V is TRBV27, with 9 bases fitting TRBD1. The J segment lost 3 bases and the V segment lost 4 bases, leaving 12 bases of the junction unmatched. The CDR3 extends over 17 amino acids. CDR1 is MNHEY and CDR2 is SMNVEV in the germline V gene (reference sequence). This CDR3 reads CASSSQGAQPVDYGYTF. CDR3 sequence (DNA): TGTGCCAGCAGTTCACAGGGGGCGCAACCCGTAGACTATGGCTACACCTTC.

V and J are TRBV27 and TRBJ2-7; 7 nucleotides line up with TRBD2. This CDR3 contains 13 residues. Germline CDR1 is MNHEY and CDR2 is SMNVEV (reference sequence). Trimming at V came to 5 bases and at J to 5 bases, leaving 6 bases not matched to a gene. In DNA form, the CDR3 reads TGTGCCAGCAGTCCCTGGGGGGGGAACGAGCAGTACTTC. Translation: CASSPWGGNEQYF.

This clone was found once. The V call is TRBV7-9, the J call TRBJ2-2; D unresolved. CDR1 is SEHNR and CDR2 is FQNEAQ in the germline V gene (reference sequence). The CDR3 spans 14 residues. V was shortened by 5 bases and J by 0 bases, with 7 bases between the two germline ends. The CDR3 nucleotides are TGTGCCAGCAGCCAAACAGCGAACACCGGGGAGCTGTTTTTT. It yields the protein CASSQTANTGELFF.

The V and J genes are TRBV10-3 and TRBJ1-2; no clear D. V dropped 2 bases and J dropped 0 bases, with 10 bases sitting between them. Looked up from germline, CDR1 is ENHRY and CDR2 is SYGVKD. The CDR3 is 15 amino acids. CDR3 sequence: CAISELTRANYGYTF. CDR3 sequence (DNA): TGTGCCATCAGTGAGCTTACCCGAGCTAACTATGGCTACACCTTC.

The CDR3 sequence is CASSQAVGDRGISKLNTGELFF. The CDR3 DNA reads as TGTGCCAGCAGCCAGGCGGTAGGGGACAGGGGGATCTCTAAGTTGAACACCGGGGAGCTGTTTTTT. The V and J genes are TRBV9 and TRBJ2-2, with 11 bases lining up with TRBD1. The CDR3 loop spans 22 amino acids. Germline CDR1 is SGDLS and CDR2 is YYNGEE. After removal of 4 bases from V and 1 base from J, the junction contained 21 bases not matched to a gene.

The chain recombines TRBV18 with TRBJ2-7, with D tentatively TRBD1 (5 bases). Germline loops: CDR1 KGHSH, CDR2 LQKENI. V was clipped by 6 bases and J by 3 bases, with 15 bases between them. This CDR3 region has 14 residues. CDR3 DNA sequence: TGTGCCAGCTCTTCACCAACAGGAAACTACGAGCAGTACTTC. The encoded protein is CASSSPTGNYEQYF. Combining the CDR3 with reference TRBV18 and TRBJ2-7 gives the whole variable domain NAGVMQNPRHLVRRRGQEARLRCSPMKGHSHVYWYRQLPEEGLKFMVYLQKENIIDESGMPKERFSAEFPKEGPSILRIQQVVRGDSAAYFCASSSPTGNYEQYFGPGTRLTVT.

The chain couples TRBV7-3 to TRBJ2-5, with D tentatively TRBD2 (6 bases). Trimming removed 5 bases at V and 4 bases at J, with 11 bases between. Germline values: CDR1 SGHTA, CDR2 FQGTGA. CDR3 length: 13 residues. CDR3 bases: TGTGCCAGCAGCCGCAGGGACTCAGAGACCCAGTACTTC. This codes for CASSRRDSETQYF.

This clone appeared once. The chain links TRBV27 to TRBJ2-1; possibly TRBD1 or TRBD2 for D (5 bases each). The germline CDR1 and CDR2 sequences are MNHEY and SMNVEV (reference sequence). The CDR3 has 13 amino acids. V lost 6 bases and J lost 5, with 11 bases in between. CDR3 amino acids: CASRWGSNNEQFF. DNA for the CDR3: TGTGCCAGCAGATGGGGGTCGAACAATGAGCAGTTCTTC.

V is TRBV18 and J is TRBJ2-3; 10 bases match TRBD1. Germline lookup yields CDR1 KGHSH and CDR2 LQKENI. The CDR3 contains 13 residues. Losses at the gene ends were 7 bases for V and 4 bases for J; bases not matched to a gene: 2. This CDR3 reads CASLGQGSDTQYF. CDR3 in DNA: TGTGCCAGCTTGGGACAGGGGTCAGATACGCAGTATTTT.

The chain employs TRBV7-9 and TRBJ1-5; perhaps TRBD1 as D (5 bases). The germline V and J ends were trimmed by 3 bases and 9 bases, with 9 bases remaining between them. The CDR3 has 12 amino acids. Germline CDR1 is SEHNR and CDR2 is FQNEAQ (reference sequence). The chain's CDR3 is CASSLGPRPQHF. The CDR3 nucleotides read TGTGCCAGCAGCTTGGGGCCCAGGCCCCAGCATTTT.

The rearrangement uses TRBV5-6 and TRBJ1-5; a possible D gene is TRBD1 (5 bases). Germline assignment: CDR1 SGHDT and CDR2 YYEEEE. With 0 bases removed from V and 0 bases from J, the gap between germline ends came to 16 bases. This CDR3 region has 18 residues. The chain's CDR3 is CASSLVRGNPYSNQPQHF. DNA of the CDR3: TGTGCCAGCAGCTTGGTTCGGGGGAACCCTTATAGCAATCAGCCCCAGCATTTT.

This clone appeared a few times. This chain links TRBV5-1 with TRBJ2-1, with D maybe TRBD2 (6 bases). With 6 bases removed from V and 6 bases from J, the gap between germline ends came to 10 bases. Germline CDR1 is SGHRS and CDR2 is YFSETQ. The CDR3 covers 12 residues. As DNA, the CDR3 is TGCGCCAGCAACGGAGGGACCAATGAGCAGTTCTTC. Translation gives CASNGGTNEQFF.

The V and J genes are TRBV5-1 and TRBJ2-7; no firm D call. The V end lost 0 bases, the J end lost 0 bases, and 13 bases lay between the germline ends. The CDR3 contains 16 residues. Germline lookup yields CDR1 SGHRS and CDR2 YFSETQ. The DNA for the CDR3 is TGCGCCAGCAGCTTGGCCGGCAGTTCCTCCTCCTACGAGCAGTACTTC. Translating gives CASSLAGSSSSYEQYF.

The genes are TRBV21-1 and TRBJ2-7. TRBV21-1 is labeled a pseudogene. The CDR3 loop spans 17 amino acids. In DNA, the CDR3 is TGTGCCGGCAGCAAGGAAGGGAAGGGCCCCGTCTGGTACGAGCAGTACTTC. This sequence encodes CAGSKEGKGPVWYEQYF.

The V call is TRBV5-1, the J call TRBJ1-2; 7 bases are a match to TRBD1. The trim removed 4 bases at V and 2 bases at J, leaving 8 bases unmatched. Per germline, CDR1 SGHRS and CDR2 YFSETQ. The CDR3 contains 15 residues. The CDR3 coding sequence is TGCGCCAGCAGCAAACCCGGGACAGTAAACTATGGCTACACCTTC. Its translation: CASSKPGTVNYGYTF.

The rearrangement joins TRBV6-6 to TRBJ1-2; possible D gene TRBD1, 5 bases. The germline V gene has CDR1 MNHNY and CDR2 SVGAGI (reference sequence). Trimming stripped 2 bases from V and 2 bases from J, with 12 bases between. The CDR3 covers 15 residues. CDR3 sequence: CASSYGSGSNYGYTF. CDR3 nucleotides: TGTGCCAGCAGTTACGGTTCAGGGAGCAACTATGGCTACACCTTC.

This chain connects TRBV30 to TRBJ2-7; no clear D gene. Trimming removed 2 bases from V and 3 bases from J, with 14 bases in between. This CDR3 has 14 residues. The germline gives CDR1 GTSNPN, CDR2 SVGIG (reference sequence). The CDR3 bases are TGTGCCTGGAGTATGGCCCAGTCCGGCTACGAGCAGTACTTC. It yields the protein CAWSMAQSGYEQYF.

The gene calls are TRBV7-8 and TRBJ2-7; the D is unclear. V lost 5 bases, J lost 2 bases, and 19 bases lay in between. Germline CDR1 and CDR2: SGHVS and FQNEAQ. The CDR3 sequence is 16 residues long. CDR3 bases: TGTGCCAGCAGCGCCTACCGACTGCCCTCCGCCTACGAGCAGTACTTC. It is translated as CASSAYRLPSAYEQYF.

The chain joins TRBV6-5 to TRBJ2-7; D gene ambiguous. The CDR3 spans 15 residues. V lost 7 bases, J lost 0 bases, and 16 bases lay in between. The germline CDR1 and CDR2 sequences are MNHEY and SVGAGI. The CDR3 protein is CASNKEGRYSYEQYF. In nucleotides, the CDR3 is TGTGCCAGCAATAAGGAAGGACGGTACTCCTACGAGCAGTACTTC.

This clone was counted a few times. The J gene is TRBJ1-1, the V gene TRBV6-6; 10 bases map to TRBD1. From germline, CDR1 is MNHNY and CDR2 SVGAGI (reference sequence). V lost 7 bases to trimming and J lost 3 bases; unmatched junction nucleotides: 2. CDR3 length equals 13 residues. CDR3 DNA sequence: TGTGCCAGCACCGGGACAGGGGACACTGAAGCTTTCTTT. This codes for CASTGTGDTEAFF.

The chain joins TRBV6-1 to TRBJ2-3, with D perhaps TRBD1 or TRBD2 (6 bases each). The CDR3 is 16 residues long. The germline CDR1 and CDR2 sequences are MNHNS and SASEGT. The V end was cut by 3 bases, the J end by 6 bases, with 19 bases between. This CDR3 reads CASSDDPSGAPDTQYF. CDR3 bases: TGTGCCAGCAGTGATGATCCCTCGGGGGCACCCGATACGCAGTATTTT.

This clone was counted a single time. The genes are TRBV28 and TRBJ1-2, with D possibly being TRBD1 (5 bases). The germline CDR1 and CDR2 sequences are MDHEN and SYDVKM. The CDR3 loop spans 13 amino acids. Trimming left V 6 bases short and J 5 bases short, with 13 bases between. The CDR3 here is CASRPGGAYGYTF. Here the CDR3 DNA reads TGTGCCAGCAGACCTGGGGGAGCGTATGGCTACACCTTC.

This rearrangement joins TRBV5-3 to TRBJ2-1, with 7 bases matching TRBD1. TRBV5-3 is recorded as an ORF, its role being uncertain. CDR3 size: 16 residues. Trimming at V came to 1 base and at J to 1 base, leaving 5 bases not matched to a gene. CDR3 sequence: CARSLKTGYSYNEQFF. Here the CDR3 DNA reads TGTGCCAGAAGCTTGAAGACAGGGTATTCCTACAATGAGCAGTTCTTC.

This chain uses TRBV27 with TRBJ2-2, with 10 nucleotides matching TRBD1. V lost 3 bases to trimming and J lost 7 bases; unmatched junction nucleotides: 5. This CDR3 has 15 amino acids. CDR1 is MNHEY, CDR2 SMNVEV, per germline (reference sequence). The CDR3 DNA is TGTGCCAGCAGTTTCTCCGGGACAGGGGTCGGGGAGCTGTTTTTT. This gives the protein CASSFSGTGVGELFF.

The chain combines TRBV30 with TRBJ2-5; possibly TRBD1 for D (5 bases). CDR1 is GTSNPN and CDR2 is SVGIG in the germline V gene (reference sequence). CDR3 length: 13 residues. V was clipped by 4 bases and J by 0 bases, with 9 bases between them. CDR3 nucleotide sequence: TGTGCCTGGAAGAGACAGTACCAAGAGACCCAGTACTTC. Translating it yields CAWKRQYQETQYF.

This clone was seen just once. The rearrangement joins TRBV6-6 to TRBJ2-7; TRBD2 might be the D (6 bases). Trimming took 8 bases from V and 6 from J, leaving 17 bases between them. The CDR3 totals 13 residues. Germline-derived CDR1 and CDR2 are MNHNY and SVGAGI (reference sequence). The CDR3 sequence: CASDRGFVGEQYF. The CDR3 coding sequence is TGTGCCAGCGATCGGGGGTTTGTGGGCGAGCAGTACTTC.

The chain couples TRBV18 to TRBJ2-5; 7 bases line up with TRBD2. Trimming took 4 bases from V and 5 from J; bases not matched to a gene: 4. The germline V gene has CDR1 KGHSH and CDR2 LQKENI. This CDR3 spans 13 amino acids. The CDR3 bases are TGTGCCAGCTCACTCGACGGGGGGGAGACCCAGTACTTC. It yields the protein CASSLDGGETQYF.